These 11 T cell receptor beta chains originate from one sample sequenced in a study of shared clonotypes between healthy human individuals. Some clones are missing from TCRdb's copy, which holds only in-frame ones; the method was immunoSEQ multiplex PCR. The table has about 690,000 clones, about nine tenths seen once. Source material: memory CD8+ T cells from PBMCs. Subset indicated: CD45RO+ cells pooled with CCR7-negative TemRA cells. The source is a young man in good health. Some clones in this sample may be carry-over from other donors' samples.

The CDR3 region is CASSIKKGQYSYEQYF. In DNA form, the CDR3 reads TGTGCCAGTAGTATAAAAAAGGGACAGTATTCCTACGAGCAGTACTTC. This chain connects TRBV19 to TRBJ2-7; 7 bases align to TRBD1. Trimming removed 2 bases from V and 1 base from J; junction bases left unmatched: 8. Germline values: CDR1 LNHDA, CDR2 SQIVND (reference sequence). The CDR3 has 16 residues.

The CDR3 DNA sequence: TGTGCCAGCAGCTTAACCTCTCCTCCACGCAATGAGCAGTTCTTC. Protein: CASSLTSPPRNEQFF. The chain uses TRBV7-3 and TRBJ2-1; D call uncertain. The CDR3 runs to 15 residues. Trimming removed 0 bases at V and 6 bases at J, with 12 bases between. Germline CDR1 SGHTA, CDR2 FQGTGA.

The rearrangement joins TRBV5-4 to TRBJ2-7; D is uncertain. The V gene lost 2 bases and the J gene lost 2 bases, with 8 bases spanning the gap. The CDR3 is 13 amino acids. Looked up from germline, CDR1 is SGHNT and CDR2 is YYREEE (reference sequence). For the CDR3, the DNA is TGTGCCAGCAGCTTCGTTGAGACCTACGAGCAGTACTTC. It specifies CASSFVETYEQYF.

V and J are TRBV7-9 and TRBJ1-2; maybe TRBD1 (5 bases). The CDR3 runs to 14 residues. The ends were cut back, 5 bases at V and 0 bases at J, with 10 bases in the middle. Germline CDR1 and CDR2: SEHNR and FQNEAQ (reference sequence). CDR3 amino acids: CASSPGSANYGYTF. CDR3 nucleotide sequence: TGTGCCAGCAGCCCAGGGTCAGCTAACTATGGCTACACCTTC.

This chain links TRBV18 with TRBJ1-1; the D gene is possibly TRBD1 (5 bases). V lost 3 bases to trimming and J lost 1 base, with 18 bases between them. CDR1 is KGHSH and CDR2 is LQKENI in the germline V gene. This CDR3 region has 17 residues. CDR3 coding DNA: TGTGCCAGCTCACCTCTACCCCCGCGGGGGTCGAACACTGAAGCTTTCTTT. Amino acid sequence: CASSPLPPRGSNTEAFF.

This sequence joins TRBV7-3 and TRBJ2-1, with D possibly matching TRBD1 (6 bases). The CDR3 covers 15 residues. Germline CDR1 SGHTA, CDR2 FQGTGA. V shed 2 bases and J shed 4 bases, with 12 bases lying between them. For the CDR3, the DNA is TGTGCCAGCAGCTTATTCAGGGGCCGGTACAATGAGCAGTTCTTC. Translation: CASSLFRGRYNEQFF.

The chain is built from TRBV27 and TRBJ2-7; no clear D gene. Trimming took 3 bases from V and 2 from J, leaving 14 bases between them. The germline V gene has CDR1 MNHEY and CDR2 SMNVEV (reference sequence). This CDR3 is 15 amino acids long. CDR3 in amino acids: CASSFQALPPYEQYF. CDR3 sequence (DNA): TGTGCCAGCAGTTTCCAGGCCCTCCCTCCCTACGAGCAGTACTTC.

The gene calls are TRBV9 and TRBJ2-2; the match to TRBD2 covers 8 bases. In germline, CDR1 is SGDLS, CDR2 YYNGEE. The CDR3 extends over 16 amino acids. J lost 3 bases, V lost 4 bases, and 8 bases had no gene match. For the CDR3, the DNA is TGTGCCAGCAGCATCGGGAGGGACTATCACACCGGGGAGCTGTTTTTT. This translates into CASSIGRDYHTGELFF.

This clone was counted once. J is TRBJ1-1 and V is TRBV7-3; possibly TRBD1 for D (5 bases). The CDR3 sequence is 14 residues long. CDR1 SGHTA and CDR2 FQGTGA come from the germline V gene. Trimming removed 5 bases from V and 2 bases from J, with 12 bases in between. The CDR3 DNA is TGTGCCAGCAGCCCGGGCCAGGGAAACACTGAAGCTTTCTTT. The encoded protein is CASSPGQGNTEAFF.

The chain is built from TRBV13 and TRBJ2-7; TRBD2 matches at 9 bases. Germline assignment: CDR1 PRHDT and CDR2 FYEKMQ (reference sequence). CDR3 length: 17 amino acids. With 5 bases clipped from V and 2 bases from J, the junction kept 13 bases outside the gene matches. The CDR3 bases are TGTGCCAGCAGCACGACTCCGGGACTAGCAACACCCTACGAGCAGTACTTC. Amino acid sequence: CASSTTPGLATPYEQYF.

For this clone: One end of the junction is discordant with germline, which a read error may explain. The rearrangement joins TRBV5-1 to TRBJ2-3; no firm D call. CDR1 is SGHRS and CDR2 is YFSETQ in the germline V gene. This CDR3 is 14 amino acids long. CDR3 protein: CASGLSRSPDTQYF. The CDR3 coding sequence is TGCGCCAGCGGCTTGAGCCGGAGTCCAGATACGCAGTATTTT.